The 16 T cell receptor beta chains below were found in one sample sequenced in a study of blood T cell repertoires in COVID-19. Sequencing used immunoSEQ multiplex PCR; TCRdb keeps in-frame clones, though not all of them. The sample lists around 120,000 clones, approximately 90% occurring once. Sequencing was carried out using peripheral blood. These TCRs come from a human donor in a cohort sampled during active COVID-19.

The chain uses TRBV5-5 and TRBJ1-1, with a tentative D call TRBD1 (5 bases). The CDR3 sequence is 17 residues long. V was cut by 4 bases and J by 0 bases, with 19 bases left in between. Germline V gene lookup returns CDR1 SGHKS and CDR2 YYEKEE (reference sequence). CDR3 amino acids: CASSPRVGRGMNTEAFF. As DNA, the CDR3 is TGTGCCAGCAGCCCGCGGGTAGGGAGGGGAATGAACACTGAAGCTTTCTTT.

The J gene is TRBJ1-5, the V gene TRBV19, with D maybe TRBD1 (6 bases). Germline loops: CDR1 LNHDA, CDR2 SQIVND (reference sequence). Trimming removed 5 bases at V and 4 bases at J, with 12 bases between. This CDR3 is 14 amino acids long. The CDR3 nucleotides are TGTGCCAGTAGTCCGGAGGACAGTAATCAGCCCCAGCATTTT. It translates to CASSPEDSNQPQHF.

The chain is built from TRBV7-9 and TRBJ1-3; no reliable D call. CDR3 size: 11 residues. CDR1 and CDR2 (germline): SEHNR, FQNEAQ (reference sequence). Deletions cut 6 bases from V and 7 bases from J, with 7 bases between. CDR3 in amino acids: CASRAGNTIYF. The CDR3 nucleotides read TGTGCCAGCAGGGCCGGGAACACCATATATTTT.

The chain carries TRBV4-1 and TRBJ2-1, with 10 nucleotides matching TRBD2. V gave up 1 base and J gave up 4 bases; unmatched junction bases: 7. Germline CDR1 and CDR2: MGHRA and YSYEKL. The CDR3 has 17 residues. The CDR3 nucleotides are TGCGCCAGCAGCCAAGGGGGCGGACTAGCGGCATACAATGAGCAGTTCTTC. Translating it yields CASSQGGGLAAYNEQFF.

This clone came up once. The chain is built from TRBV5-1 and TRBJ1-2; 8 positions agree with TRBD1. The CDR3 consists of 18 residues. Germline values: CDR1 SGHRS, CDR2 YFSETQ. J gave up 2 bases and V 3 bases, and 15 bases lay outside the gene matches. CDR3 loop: CASSSPRGQGFWNYGYTF. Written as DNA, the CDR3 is TGCGCCAGCAGCTCGCCTCGCGGACAGGGCTTTTGGAACTATGGCTACACCTTC. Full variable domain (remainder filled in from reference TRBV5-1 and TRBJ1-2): KAGVTQTPRYLIKTRGQQVTLSCSPISGHRSVSWYQQTPGQGLQFLFEYFSETQRNKGNFPGRFSGRQFSNSRSEMNVSTLELGDSALYLCASSSPRGQGFWNYGYTFGSGTRLTVV.

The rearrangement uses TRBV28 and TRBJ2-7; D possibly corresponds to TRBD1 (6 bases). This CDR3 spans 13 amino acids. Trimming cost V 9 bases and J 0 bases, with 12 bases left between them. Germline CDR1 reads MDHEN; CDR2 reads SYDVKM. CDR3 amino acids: CASQGSSSYEQYF. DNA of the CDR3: TGTGCCAGTCAGGGGTCCAGCTCCTACGAGCAGTACTTC.

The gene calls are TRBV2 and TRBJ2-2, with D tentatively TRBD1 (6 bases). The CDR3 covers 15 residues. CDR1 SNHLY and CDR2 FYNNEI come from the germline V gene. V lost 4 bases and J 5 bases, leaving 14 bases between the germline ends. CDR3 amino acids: CASSGAGAQTGELFF. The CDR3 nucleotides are TGTGCCAGCAGTGGGGCAGGGGCGCAAACCGGGGAGCTGTTTTTT.

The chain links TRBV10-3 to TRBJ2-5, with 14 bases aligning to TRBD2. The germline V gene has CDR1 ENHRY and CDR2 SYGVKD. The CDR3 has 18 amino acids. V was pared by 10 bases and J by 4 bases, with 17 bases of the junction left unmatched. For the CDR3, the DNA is TGTGCCACCGCCGGTGGGACTAGCGGGAGTGAGGGGTCAGAGACCCAGTACTTC. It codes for CATAGGTSGSEGSETQYF.

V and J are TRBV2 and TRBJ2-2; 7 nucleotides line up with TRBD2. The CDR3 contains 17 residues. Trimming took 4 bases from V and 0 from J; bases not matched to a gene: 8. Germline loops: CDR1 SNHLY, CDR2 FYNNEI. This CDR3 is CASSGGGLTANTGELFF. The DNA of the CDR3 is TGTGCCAGCAGTGGGGGAGGGTTGACAGCGAACACCGGGGAGCTGTTTTTT.

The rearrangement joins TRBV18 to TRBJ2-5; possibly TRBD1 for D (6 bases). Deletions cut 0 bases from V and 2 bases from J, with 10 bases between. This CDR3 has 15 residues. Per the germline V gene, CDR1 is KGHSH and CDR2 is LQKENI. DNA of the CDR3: TGTGCCAGCTCACCACCGGGACACCTACAAGAGACCCAGTACTTC. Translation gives CASSPPGHLQETQYF.

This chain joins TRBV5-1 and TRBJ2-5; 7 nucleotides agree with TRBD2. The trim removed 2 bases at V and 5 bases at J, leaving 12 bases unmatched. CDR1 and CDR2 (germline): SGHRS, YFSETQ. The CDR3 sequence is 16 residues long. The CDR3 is CASSFRAGAAGETQYF. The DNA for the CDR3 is TGCGCCAGCAGCTTCAGGGCGGGAGCCGCCGGGGAGACCCAGTACTTC.

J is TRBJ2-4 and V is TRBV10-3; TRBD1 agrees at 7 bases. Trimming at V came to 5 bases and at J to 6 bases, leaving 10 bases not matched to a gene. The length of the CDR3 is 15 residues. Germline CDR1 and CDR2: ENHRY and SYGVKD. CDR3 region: CAISPHVSGGNIQYF. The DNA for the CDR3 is TGTGCCATCAGTCCCCACGTGTCAGGGGGAAACATTCAGTACTTC.

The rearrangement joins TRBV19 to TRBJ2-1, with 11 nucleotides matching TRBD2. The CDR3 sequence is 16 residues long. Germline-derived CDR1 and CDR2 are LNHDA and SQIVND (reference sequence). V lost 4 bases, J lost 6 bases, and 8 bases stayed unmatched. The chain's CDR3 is CASSKFTSGGFNEQFF. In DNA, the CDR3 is TGTGCCAGTAGTAAATTTACTAGCGGGGGCTTCAATGAGCAGTTCTTC.

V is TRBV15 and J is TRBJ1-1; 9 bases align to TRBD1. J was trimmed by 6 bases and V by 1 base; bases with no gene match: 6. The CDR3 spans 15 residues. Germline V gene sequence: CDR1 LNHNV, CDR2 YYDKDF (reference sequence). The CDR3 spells CATSRAEDRGPEAFF. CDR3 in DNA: TGTGCCACCAGCAGAGCCGAGGACAGGGGCCCTGAAGCTTTCTTT.

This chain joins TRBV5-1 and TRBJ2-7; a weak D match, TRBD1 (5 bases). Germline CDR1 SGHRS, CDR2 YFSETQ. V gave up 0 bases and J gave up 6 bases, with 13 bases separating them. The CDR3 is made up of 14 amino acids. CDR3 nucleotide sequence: TGCGCCAGCAGCTTGGCCCAGGGTGTAGGCGAGCAGTACTTC. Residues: CASSLAQGVGEQYF.

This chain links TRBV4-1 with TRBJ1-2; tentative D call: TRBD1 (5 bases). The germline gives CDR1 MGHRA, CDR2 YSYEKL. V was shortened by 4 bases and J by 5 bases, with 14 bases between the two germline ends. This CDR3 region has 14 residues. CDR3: CASSPQGIGYGYTF. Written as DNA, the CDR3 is TGCGCCAGCAGCCCGCAGGGTATAGGGTATGGCTACACCTTC.